Below, 21 T cell receptor beta chains from the same sample are listed, as sequenced in a study of metastatic and nonmetastatic thyroid tumors. Treatment of any kind had been given to no patient before thyroid surgery. Through MiXCR, TCRdb re-clonotyped the PCR reads. Seen here are 30,000 to 35,000 clones, about 17% observed once, and the top ten hold almost 3.5%. The sequenced sample was blood. These receptor sequences come from a female donor with papillary thyroid cancer or a benign thyroid nodule (not recorded which). Some clones in this sample may be carry-over from other donors' samples.

As concerns this clone: A read error may explain this, as a much larger clone is one base away. This chain connects TRBV5-4 to TRBJ2-7; tentative D call: TRBD2 (7 bases). Germline lookup yields CDR1 SGHNT and CDR2 YYREEE (reference sequence). CDR3 length: 17 amino acids. The CDR3 reads CAISLAAGGLAVSEQYF. In nucleotides, the CDR3 is TGTGCCATCAGCTTGGCGGCCGGGGGGCTAGCTGTTTCCGAGCAGTACTTC.

This clone was counted ten times or more. An end of the junction differs from the germline gene, which may be a read error. Other DNA sequences in the same sample also yield this CDR3. The chain is built from TRBV20-1 and TRBJ2-7; TRBD1 aligns across 7 bases. Germline V lookup: CDR1 DFQATT, CDR2 SNEGSKA (reference sequence). This CDR3 is built from 15 residues. The CDR3 DNA is TGCAGCGCTAGAGGGACAGCAATTACCGCGGGCGAGCAGTACTTC. Translated, it gives CSARGTAITAGEQYF.

This clone was observed many times. This chain uses TRBV12-3 or TRBV12-4 with TRBJ2-1, with D uncertain. With 1 base removed from V and 1 base from J, the gap between germline ends came to 8 bases. This CDR3 comprises 15 residues. The CDR3 protein is CASSLERVSYNEQFF. CDR3 nucleotide sequence: TGTGCCAGCAGTTTAGAGCGCGTATCCTACAATGAGCAGTTCTTC.

This clone is medium-sized by share. This rearrangement joins TRBV28 to TRBJ2-5; D might be TRBD1 (5 bases). Trimming pared 5 bases from V and 5 bases from J, leaving 15 bases between. CDR1 MDHEN and CDR2 SYDVKM come from the germline V gene. The CDR3 extends over 14 amino acids. The CDR3 coding sequence is TGTGCCAGCAGTAACCAGGGCGAGAGCGAGACCCAGTACTTC. Translating it yields CASSNQGESETQYF.

This clone has a count of ten or more. The chain joins TRBV7-9 to TRBJ2-3; D is uncertain. The germline gives CDR1 SEHNR, CDR2 FQNEAQ (reference sequence). Trimming removed 3 bases at V and 0 bases at J, with 4 bases between. The CDR3 runs 13 residues. The CDR3 loop is CASSFISTDTQYF. In nucleotides, the CDR3 is TGTGCCAGCAGCTTTATTAGCACAGATACGCAGTATTTT.

This clone showed up many times. The genes are TRBV9 and TRBJ2-5; a weak D match, TRBD1 (5 bases). Trimming cost V 4 bases and J 7 bases, with 11 bases left between them. The CDR3 runs 12 residues. CDR1 is SGDLS and CDR2 is YYNGEE in the germline V gene. The CDR3 is CASSQGVGTQYF. The CDR3 DNA is TGTGCCAGCAGCCAAGGGGTAGGGACCCAGTACTTC.

In its sample, this clone was seen many times. The chain uses TRBV3-1 and TRBJ2-5, with D unclear. The CDR3 runs to 14 residues. Germline CDR1 and CDR2: LGHDT and YNNKEL (reference sequence). V was clipped by 0 bases and J by 9 bases, with 14 bases between them. In DNA form, the CDR3 reads TGTGCCAGCAGCCAAGAACTCGGCGATTGGGCCCAGTACTTC. Protein sequence: CASSQELGDWAQYF.

This clone was seen repeatedly, ten times or more. The chain recombines TRBV7-9 with TRBJ2-2, with D possibly matching TRBD1 (5 bases). Germline V gene lookup returns CDR1 SEHNR and CDR2 FQNEAQ (reference sequence). The CDR3 length is 16 residues. Trimming stripped 5 bases from V and 2 bases from J, with 15 bases between. The CDR3 DNA reads as TGTGCCAGCAGCAGGGTGACAGAGAGAAACACCGGGGAGCTGTTTTTT. Translated, it gives CASSRVTERNTGELFF.

This clone has ten or more counts. The chain has TRBV20-1 and TRBJ2-2, with D tentatively TRBD1 or TRBD2 (5 bases each). Germline CDR1 and CDR2: DFQATT and SNEGSKA (reference sequence). Trimming pared 3 bases from V and 4 bases from J, leaving 15 bases between. The CDR3 extends over 15 amino acids. The chain's CDR3 is CSASKAGRATGELFF. CDR3 nucleotide sequence: TGCAGTGCTAGTAAGGCAGGGCGGGCCACCGGGGAGCTGTTTTTT.

This clone was detected ten times or more. This chain links TRBV3-1 with TRBJ2-5, with TRBD1 matching over 10 bases. The CDR3 has 17 residues. The junction had 9 bases not matched to a gene; V was cut back by 2 bases and J by 3 bases. From germline, CDR1 is LGHDT and CDR2 YNNKEL (reference sequence). This chain's CDR3 is CASSQKRGTGVKETQYF. The CDR3 coding sequence is TGTGCCAGCAGCCAAAAAAGGGGGACAGGGGTGAAAGAGACCCAGTACTTC.

In its sample, this clone ranks as medium-sized. The chain joins TRBV6-1 to TRBJ2-7; unclear D gene. V was pared by 1 base and J by 3 bases, with 16 bases between. Per germline, CDR1 MNHNS and CDR2 SASEGT. This CDR3 spans 16 amino acids. The CDR3 loop reads CASSEGRLRLIYEQYF. The CDR3 DNA follows: TGTGCCAGCAGTGAAGGGCGCCTCCGCCTCATCTACGAGCAGTACTTC.

In this sample, this clone turned up many times. The gene calls are TRBV7-9 and TRBJ2-3, with TRBD2 as a possible D gene (5 bases). CDR1 is SEHNR and CDR2 is FQNEAQ in the germline V gene (reference sequence). This CDR3 is built from 15 residues. V lost 1 base and J lost 3, with 11 bases in between. The CDR3 DNA reads as TGTGCCAGCAGCTTAGGAGTAGGCGGGACAGATACGCAGTATTTT. It translates to CASSLGVGGTDTQYF.

This clone was counted between two and nine times. The chain joins TRBV6-1 to TRBJ2-1; 10 bases map to TRBD2. Trimming at V came to 6 bases and at J to 6 bases, leaving 8 bases not matched to a gene. Germline V CDR1 and CDR2: MNHNS, SASEGT. This CDR3 has 15 amino acids. CDR3 coding DNA: TGTGCCAGCAGGGAGCTAGCGGGAGTATCCAATGAGCAGTTCTTC. It specifies CASRELAGVSNEQFF.

This clone was seen repeatedly, ten times or more. The rearrangement uses TRBV12-3 or TRBV12-4 and TRBJ2-2, with 9 bases identical to TRBD2. CDR3 size: 13 residues. With V trimmed by 8 bases and J by 4 bases, 2 bases remained unmatched. This chain's CDR3 is CASRGGGTGELFF. In nucleotides, the CDR3 is TGTGCCAGCCGCGGGGGGGGCACCGGGGAGCTGTTTTTT.

CDR3 sequence: CASRQNSYEQYF. The CDR3 region has the DNA TGCGCCAGCAGGCAGAACTCCTACGAGCAGTACTTC. This chain connects TRBV5-1 to TRBJ2-7; D ambiguous. The CDR3 is 12 residues long. Trimming took off 5 bases at V and 0 bases at J, with 6 bases between the two ends. Germline values: CDR1 SGHRS, CDR2 YFSETQ.

This clone has at least ten counts. The chain combines TRBV7-9 with TRBJ2-7; 9 nucleotides line up with TRBD2. The CDR3 has 12 residues. Germline CDR1 SEHNR, CDR2 FQNEAQ (reference sequence). V lost 4 bases, J lost 6 bases, and 1 base stayed unmatched. The CDR3: CASSSTSGEQYF. The CDR3, as DNA: TGTGCCAGCAGCTCGACTAGCGGCGAGCAGTACTTC.

V gene TRBV19 combines with J gene TRBJ2-1, with D maybe TRBD2 (5 bases). The CDR3 is made up of 16 amino acids. The V end was cut by 2 bases, the J end by 0 bases, with 11 bases between. CDR1 and CDR2 (germline): LNHDA, SQIVND (reference sequence). The CDR3 sequence is CASSIFGAASYNEQFF. The CDR3 region has the DNA TGTGCCAGTAGTATATTTGGAGCGGCCTCCTACAATGAGCAGTTCTTC.

The genes are TRBV25-1 and TRBJ2-2, with TRBD2 matching over 11 bases. The CDR3 is 19 amino acids. CDR1 and CDR2 (germline): MGHDK, SYGVNS. V shed 2 bases and J 6 bases; nucleotides not matched to a gene: 14. In DNA, the CDR3 is TGTGCCAGCAGTGAACAAGAGGTGCTAGCGGGAGGCATGTCCGGGGAGCTGTTTTTT. It translates to CASSEQEVLAGGMSGELFF. Full variable domain (outside the CDR3, taken from reference TRBV25-1 and TRBJ2-2): EADIYQTPRYLVIGTGKKITLECSQTMGHDKMYWYQQDPGMELHLIHYSYGVNSTEKGDLSSESTVSRIRTEHFPLTLESARPSHTSQYLCASSEQEVLAGGMSGELFFGEGSRLTVL.

This clone was recorded a few times. The V call is TRBV6-2 or TRBV6-3, the J call TRBJ2-3; a weak D match, TRBD2 (6 bases). Germline V gives CDR1 MNHEY, CDR2 SVGEGT. This CDR3 has 16 residues. Trimming removed 8 bases from V and 3 bases from J, with 21 bases in between. CDR3 coding DNA: TGTGCCAGCGCACTAGTTAGAGGGAGGAGGACAGATACGCAGTATTTT. This translates into CASALVRGRRTDTQYF.

The chain uses TRBV28 and TRBJ1-6; D possibly corresponds to TRBD1 (6 bases). The germline V and J ends were trimmed by 10 bases and 9 bases, with 25 bases remaining between them. CDR1 and CDR2 (germline): MDHEN, SYDVKM. The CDR3 totals 16 residues. Written as DNA, the CDR3 is TGTGCCACCGAGGGGGGGTGGGCGCACAGGACTTCACCCCTCCACTTT. This translates into CATEGGWAHRTSPLHF.

The sample holds many counts of this clone. This chain links TRBV10-1 with TRBJ2-1; possibly TRBD2 for D (6 bases). Deletions cut 5 bases from V and 6 bases from J, with 11 bases between. The CDR3 covers 13 residues. Germline CDR1 reads WNHNN; CDR2 reads SYGVQD (reference sequence). The DNA for the CDR3 is TGCGCCAGCAGTCTCAATAGCGGCAATGAGCAGTTCTTC. This encodes CASSLNSGNEQFF.